The clone carrying this TCR beta chain has ten or more counts. The antigen remains undetermined. These data belong to a study of T-cell reconstitution after alpha-beta-depleted transplantation in children. Trimming took 6 bases from V and 7 from J; bases not matched to a gene: 8. The CDR3 consists of 14 residues. Regarding the study as a whole: About two months after transplant, alpha-beta T cells reportedly came from several hundred expanded graft clones. Counts and diversity of T cells one year after transplant came mostly from newly produced T cells.

Researchers prepared the TCRbeta library using unique molecular identifiers, the study reports. A single record per CDR3 protein comes from TCRdb applying MiXCR to the PCR reads. The sample has about 150,000 distinct CDR3 sequences; roughly 10% are singletons. The material sequenced was PBMCs, taken before TCRalphabeta/CD19-depleted stem cell transplant. The sequence was collected from a boy younger than 10 with acute myeloid leukemia, due to receive a stem cell transplant. The V and J genes are TRBV12-3 or TRBV12-4 and TRBJ1-4; 7 bases are shared with TRBD1. CDR3 amino acids: CASSRTGGIEKLFF. CDR3 nucleotide sequence: TGTGCCAGCAGCCGGACAGGTGGTATTGAAAAACTGTTTTTT.